Presented here are 4 T cell receptor beta chains from one specimen sequenced in a study of early T cells in non-severe SARS-CoV-2 infection. TCRdb itself ran the 5' RACE reads through MiXCR, one entry per CDR3 protein. The sample lists about 77,000 distinct CDR3 sequences; over 9% were seen once. Sequencing was performed on whole blood. These receptor sequences come from an adult who was a healthcare worker with PCR-confirmed SARS-CoV-2 infection or an uninfected control (not recorded which).

The V gene is TRBV27, the J gene TRBJ2-5; the match to TRBD2 covers 7 bases. Germline trimming cut 0 bases from V and 4 bases from J; bases unmatched to any gene: 11. From germline, CDR1 is MNHEY and CDR2 SMNVEV (reference sequence). The CDR3 is 17 residues long. The CDR3 protein is CASSLSGGRVSGETQYF. CDR3 DNA sequence: TGTGCCAGCAGTTTATCTGGGGGGAGGGTTTCCGGAGAGACCCAGTACTTC.

This clonotype has a handful of counts. In nucleotides, the CDR3 is TGTGCCAGCAGTGAAATTCCCCTAGCGGGAGGAGCCTCGAACACCGGGGAGCTGTTTTTT. Protein: CASSEIPLAGGASNTGELFF. The rearrangement links TRBV6-1 to TRBJ2-2, with 11 bases aligning to TRBD2. Germline CDR1 and CDR2: MNHNS and SASEGT. With 2 bases clipped from V and 0 bases from J, the junction kept 11 bases outside the gene matches. The CDR3 extends over 20 amino acids.

CDR3 coding DNA: TGTGCCAGCAGCCAGACAGGATACGAGCAGTACTTC. Amino acids: CASSQTGYEQYF. This chain links TRBV2 with TRBJ2-7; tentatively, D is TRBD1 (6 bases). Trimming cost V 6 bases and J 4 bases, with 10 bases left between them. Germline CDR1 is SNHLY and CDR2 is FYNNEI. The CDR3 sequence is 12 residues long.

This clonotype has a count of ten or more. The chain has TRBV28 and TRBJ1-5; D unclear. V was cut by 1 base and J by 5 bases, with 24 bases left in between. CDR3 length: 19 residues. Per the germline V gene, CDR1 is MDHEN and CDR2 is SYDVKM. The CDR3 coding sequence is TGTGCCAGCAGTTTATTTTTATCCGCCCGGCGGTCCTATCATCAGCCCCAGCATTTT. Translation: CASSLFLSARRSYHQPQHF.